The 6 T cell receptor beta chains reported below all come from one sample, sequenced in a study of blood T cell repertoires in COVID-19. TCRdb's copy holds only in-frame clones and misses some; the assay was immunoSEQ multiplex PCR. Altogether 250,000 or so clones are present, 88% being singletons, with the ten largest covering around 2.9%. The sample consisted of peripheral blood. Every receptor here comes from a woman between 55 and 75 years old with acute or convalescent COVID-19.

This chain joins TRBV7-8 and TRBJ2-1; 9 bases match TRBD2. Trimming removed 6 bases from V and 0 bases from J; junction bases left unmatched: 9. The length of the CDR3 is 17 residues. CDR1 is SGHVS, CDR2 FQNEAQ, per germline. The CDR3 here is CASRKRFSGSSYNEQFF. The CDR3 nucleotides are TGTGCCAGCAGAAAAAGATTTAGCGGGAGCTCCTACAATGAGCAGTTCTTC.

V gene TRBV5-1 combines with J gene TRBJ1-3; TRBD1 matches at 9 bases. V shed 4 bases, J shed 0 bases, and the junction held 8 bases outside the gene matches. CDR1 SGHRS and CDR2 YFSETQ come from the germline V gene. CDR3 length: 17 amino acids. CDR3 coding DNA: TGCGCCAGCAGCATAGCCGGGACAGGGATCTCTGGAAACACCATATATTTT. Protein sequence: CASSIAGTGISGNTIYF.

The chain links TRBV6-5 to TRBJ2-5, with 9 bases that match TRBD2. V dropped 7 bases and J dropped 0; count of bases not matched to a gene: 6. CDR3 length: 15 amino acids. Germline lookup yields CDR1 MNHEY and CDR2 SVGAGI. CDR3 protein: CASNRAGGYQETQYF. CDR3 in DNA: TGTGCCAGCAATAGAGCGGGGGGTTACCAAGAGACCCAGTACTTC.

The CDR3 is CASSGQGRYEQYF. The CDR3 DNA sequence: TGTGCCAGCAGCGGACAGGGCCGATACGAGCAGTACTTC. This chain connects TRBV7-2 to TRBJ2-7; 8 positions agree with TRBD1. CDR1 is SGHTA and CDR2 is FQGNSA in the germline V gene. After removal of 5 bases from V and 4 bases from J, the junction contained 4 bases not matched to a gene. CDR3 length: 13 amino acids.

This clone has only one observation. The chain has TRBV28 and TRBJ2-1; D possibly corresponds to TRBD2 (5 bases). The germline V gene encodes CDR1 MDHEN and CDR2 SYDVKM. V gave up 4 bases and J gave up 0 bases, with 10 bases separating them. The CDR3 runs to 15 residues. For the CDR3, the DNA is TGTGCCAGCAGTTGGATAGCGTACTCCTACAATGAGCAGTTCTTC. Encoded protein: CASSWIAYSYNEQFF.

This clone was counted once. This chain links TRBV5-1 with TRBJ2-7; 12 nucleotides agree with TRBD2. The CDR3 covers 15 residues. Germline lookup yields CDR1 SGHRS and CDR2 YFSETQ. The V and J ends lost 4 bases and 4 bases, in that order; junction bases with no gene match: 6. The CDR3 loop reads CASSEWTSGTYEQYF. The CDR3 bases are TGCGCCAGCAGCGAGTGGACTAGCGGGACGTACGAGCAGTACTTC.